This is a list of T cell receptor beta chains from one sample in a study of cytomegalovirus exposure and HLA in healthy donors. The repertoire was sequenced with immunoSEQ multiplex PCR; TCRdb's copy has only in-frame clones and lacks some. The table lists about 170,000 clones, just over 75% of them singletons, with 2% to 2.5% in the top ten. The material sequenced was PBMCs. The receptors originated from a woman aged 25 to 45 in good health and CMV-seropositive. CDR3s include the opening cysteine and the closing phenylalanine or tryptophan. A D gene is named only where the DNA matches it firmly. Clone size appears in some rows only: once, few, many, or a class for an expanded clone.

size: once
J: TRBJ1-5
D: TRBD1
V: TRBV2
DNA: TGTGCCAGCAGTCAGACAGGGATGGGTCCCCAGCATTTT
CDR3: CASSQTGMGPQHF

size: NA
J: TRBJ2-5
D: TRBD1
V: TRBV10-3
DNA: TGTGCCTCCAGCAAGGACAGGGACCAAGAGACCCAGTACTTC
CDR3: CASSKDRDQETQYF

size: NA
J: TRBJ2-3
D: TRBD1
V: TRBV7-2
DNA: TGTGCCAGCAGCCCGACAGGGGCGACAGATACGCAGTATTTT
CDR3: CASSPTGATDTQYF

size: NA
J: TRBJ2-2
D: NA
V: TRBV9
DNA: TGTGCCAGCAGCGTAGGAGGTAACGTCGGGGAGCTGTTTTTT
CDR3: CASSVGGNVGELFF

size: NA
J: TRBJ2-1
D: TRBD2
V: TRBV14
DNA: TGTGCCAGCAGCCATATTCCGGGACTAGCGGGAGGGGACAATGAGCAGTTCTTC
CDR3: CASSHIPGLAGGDNEQFF

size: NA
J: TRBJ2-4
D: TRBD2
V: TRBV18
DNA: TGTGCCAGCTCACCACTGACGCCTAGCGGGGCCAGCGGCGGCAAAAACATTCAGTACTTC
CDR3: CASSPLTPSGASGGKNIQYF

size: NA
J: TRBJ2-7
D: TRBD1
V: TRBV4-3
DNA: TGCGCCAGCAGCCAAAGGCAGGGGGCCTACGAGCAGTACTTC
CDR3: CASSQRQGAYEQYF

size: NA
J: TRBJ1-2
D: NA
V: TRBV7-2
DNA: TGTGCCAGCAGCTTAGCGTCGGGAGAAAACTATGGCTACACCTTC
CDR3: CASSLASGENYGYTF

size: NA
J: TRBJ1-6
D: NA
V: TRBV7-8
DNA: TGTGCCAGCAGCTTAATTCGGGGAGTAGGTTCACCCCTCCACTTT
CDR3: CASSLIRGVGSPLHF

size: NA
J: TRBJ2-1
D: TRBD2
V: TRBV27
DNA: TGTGCCAGCAGTTCAGGACTAGCGGGCAACACACAGTTCTTC
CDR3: CASSSGLAGNTQFF

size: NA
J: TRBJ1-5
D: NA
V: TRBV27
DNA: TGTGCCAGCAGTTTTGAGGGCCAGAGCAATCAGCCCCAGCATTTT
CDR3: CASSFEGQSNQPQHF

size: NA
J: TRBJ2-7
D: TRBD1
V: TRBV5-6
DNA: TGTGCCAGCAGCTCACCGGGACAGGAGACCTTC
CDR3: CASSSPGQETF

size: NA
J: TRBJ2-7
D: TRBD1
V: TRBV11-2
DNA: TGTGCCAGCAGCTTAGATGACAGGGATTACGAGCAGTACTTC
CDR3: CASSLDDRDYEQYF

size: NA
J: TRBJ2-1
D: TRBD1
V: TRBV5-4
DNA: TGTGCCAGCAGCTCCGGACAGGGAATTACCAATGAGCAGTTCTTC
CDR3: CASSSGQGITNEQFF

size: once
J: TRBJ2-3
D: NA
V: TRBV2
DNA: TGTGCCACCGATGGAGGCCGCACAGATACGCAGTATTTT
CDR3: CATDGGRTDTQYF

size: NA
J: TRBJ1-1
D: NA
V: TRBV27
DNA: TGTGCCAGCAGACCCGGGACTTCTGGCTCTGAAGCTTTCTTT
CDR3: CASRPGTSGSEAFF

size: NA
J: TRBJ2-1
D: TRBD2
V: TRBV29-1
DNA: TGCAGCGTTGGCAGAGTAGCGGGGGGGTCGGGAAATGAGCAGTTCTTC
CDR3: CSVGRVAGGSGNEQFF

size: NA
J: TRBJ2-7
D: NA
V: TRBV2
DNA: TGTGCCAGCACTGACTCCCTTTCCTACGAGCAGTACTTC
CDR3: CASTDSLSYEQYF

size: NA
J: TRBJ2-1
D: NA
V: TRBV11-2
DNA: TGTGCCAGCAGCTTAATGATATCCGGGTACAATGAGCAGTTCTTC
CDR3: CASSLMISGYNEQFF

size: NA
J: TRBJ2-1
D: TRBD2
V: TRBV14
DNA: TGTGCCAGCAGCCAAGATGTAATAGCGGGAATAGCTGAGCAGTTCTTC
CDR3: CASSQDVIAGIAEQFF

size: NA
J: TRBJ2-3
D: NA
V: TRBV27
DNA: TGTGCCAGCAGTCGACAGTTAGTTGATACTAGCACAGATACGCAGTATTTT
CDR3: CASSRQLVDTSTDTQYF

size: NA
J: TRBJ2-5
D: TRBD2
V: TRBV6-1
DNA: TGTGCCAGCAGTGAATCTTCGGAGGTGACTAGCGCCACACAAGAGACCCAGTACTTC
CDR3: CASSESSEVTSATQETQYF

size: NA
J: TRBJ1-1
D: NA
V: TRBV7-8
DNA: TGTGCCAGCAGCTTACCCTTATGGAACACTGAAGCTTTCTTT
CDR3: CASSLPLWNTEAFF

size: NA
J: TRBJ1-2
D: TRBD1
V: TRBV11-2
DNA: TGTGCCAGCAGCTTAGATCCACAGGGGGGAATCTATGGCTACACCTTC
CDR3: CASSLDPQGGIYGYTF

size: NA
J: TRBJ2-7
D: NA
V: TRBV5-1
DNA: TGCGCCAGCAGCTTGGATATCCGGAGCTACGAGCAGTACTTC
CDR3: CASSLDIRSYEQYF

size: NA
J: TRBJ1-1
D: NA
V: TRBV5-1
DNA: TGCGCCAGCACCTCGGGCGGGGGGTTCGGTGTAACTGAAGCTTTCTTT
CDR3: CASTSGGGFGVTEAFF

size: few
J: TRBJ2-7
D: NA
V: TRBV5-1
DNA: TGCGCCAGCAGCTTGGTGGCTAGCGGAGGGGGTTCCTACGAGCAGTACTTC
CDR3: CASSLVASGGGSYEQYF

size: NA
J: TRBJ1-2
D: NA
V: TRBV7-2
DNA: TGTGCCAGCAGCTTACGGGATTCACATCTTGCCTATGGCTACACCTTC
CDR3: CASSLRDSHLAYGYTF

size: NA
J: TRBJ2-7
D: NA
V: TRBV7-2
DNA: TGTGCCAGCACCCCTTTTAGCGGATCCTACGAGCAGTACTTC
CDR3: CASTPFSGSYEQYF

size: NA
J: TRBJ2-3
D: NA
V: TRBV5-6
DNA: TGTGCCAGCAGCGGCCCGGGGGTCGCGGAGGATACGCAGTATTTT
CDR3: CASSGPGVAEDTQYF

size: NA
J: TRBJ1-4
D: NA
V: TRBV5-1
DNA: TGCGCCAGCCGTCTAATGGGGGCGAATGAAAAACTGTTTTTT
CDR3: CASRLMGANEKLFF

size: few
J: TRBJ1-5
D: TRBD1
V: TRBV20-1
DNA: TGCAGTGCTCAAGGGGGCCAGCCCCAGCATTTT
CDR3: CSAQGGQPQHF

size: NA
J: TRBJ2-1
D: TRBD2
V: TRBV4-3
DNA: TGCGCCAGCAGCCAAGAAGTAGCGGGAGTTGGCAATGAGCAGTTCTTC
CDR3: CASSQEVAGVGNEQFF

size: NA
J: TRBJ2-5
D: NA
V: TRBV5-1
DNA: TGCGCCAGCAGCCCGTCTCCTGCGTGGGAGACCCAGTACTTC
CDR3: CASSPSPAWETQYF

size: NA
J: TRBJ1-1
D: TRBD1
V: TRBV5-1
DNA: TGCGCCAGCAGTAGTTTTGGTCCCCAGGGGGGCACTGAAGCTTTCTTT
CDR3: CASSSFGPQGGTEAFF

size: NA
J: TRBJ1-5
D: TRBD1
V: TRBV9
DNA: TGTGCCAGCAGCATCACAGGGGTCGCCAATCAGCCCCAGCATTTT
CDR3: CASSITGVANQPQHF

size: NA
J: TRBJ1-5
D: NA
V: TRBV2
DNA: TGTGCCAGCAGTAAGGACAGAAAGAATCAGCCCCAGCATTTT
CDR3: CASSKDRKNQPQHF

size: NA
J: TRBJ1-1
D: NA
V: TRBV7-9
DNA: TGTGCCAGCAGTAAGGGGGACCGGGACACCGAGGAAGCTTTCTTT
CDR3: CASSKGDRDTEEAFF

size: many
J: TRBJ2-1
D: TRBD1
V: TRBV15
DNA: TGTGCCACCAGCCCCGGGACAGGGAACAATGAGCAGTTCTTC
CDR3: CATSPGTGNNEQFF

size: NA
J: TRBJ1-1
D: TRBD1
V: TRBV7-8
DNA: TGTGCCAGCAGCTTAGGACAGGGATGGACTGAAGCTTTCTTT
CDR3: CASSLGQGWTEAFF

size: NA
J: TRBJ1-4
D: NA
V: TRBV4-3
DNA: TGCGCCAGCAGCCAAGATCCAGGGGCGTTCGGTAATGAAAAACTGTTTTTT
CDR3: CASSQDPGAFGNEKLFF

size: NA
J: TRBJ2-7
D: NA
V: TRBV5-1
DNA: TGCGCCAGCAGCTTGGCGAAGCCCAATACAGGGTCCCACGAGCAGTACTTC
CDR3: CASSLAKPNTGSHEQYF

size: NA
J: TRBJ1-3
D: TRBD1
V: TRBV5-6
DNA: TGTGCCAGCAGCTTGACGCAGGGGGCAGTATATTTT
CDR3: CASSLTQGAVYF

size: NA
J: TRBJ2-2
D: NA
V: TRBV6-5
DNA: TGTGCCAGCAGTCACCCGGCAGGGAACACCGGGGAGCTGTTTTTT
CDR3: CASSHPAGNTGELFF

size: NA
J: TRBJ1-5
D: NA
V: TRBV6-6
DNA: TGTGCCAGCACCCTCGACAATAGCAATCAGCCCCAGCATTTT
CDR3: CASTLDNSNQPQHF

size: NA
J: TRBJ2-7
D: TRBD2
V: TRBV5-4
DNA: TGTGCCAGCAGCTTGACTAGCGCATCCTACGAGCAGTACTTC
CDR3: CASSLTSASYEQYF

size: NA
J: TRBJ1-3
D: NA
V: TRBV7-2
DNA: TGTGCCAGCCTCAGAGAGGAACTTGGAAACACCATATATTTT
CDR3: CASLREELGNTIYF

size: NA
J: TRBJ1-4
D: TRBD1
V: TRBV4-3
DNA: TGCGCCAGCAGCCAAGAACCGACAGGGGAGAATAATGAAAAACTGTTTTTT
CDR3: CASSQEPTGENNEKLFF

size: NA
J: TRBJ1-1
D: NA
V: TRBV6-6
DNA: TGTGCCAGCAGTTACCAGGATGTAGCTTTCTTT
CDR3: CASSYQDVAFF

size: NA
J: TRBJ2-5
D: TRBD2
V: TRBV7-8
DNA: TGTGCCAGCAGCTTAGAAGCGGGACAAGAGACCCAGTACTTC
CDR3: CASSLEAGQETQYF

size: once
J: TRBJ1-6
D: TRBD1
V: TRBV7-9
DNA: TGTGCCAGCAGCTTACCCCGGACAGGGCCTTCACCCCTCCACTTT
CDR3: CASSLPRTGPSPLHF

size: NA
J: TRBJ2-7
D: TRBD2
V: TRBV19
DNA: TGTGCCAGTAGTAATCTGGCGGGAGTCCGGGAGCAGTACTTC
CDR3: CASSNLAGVREQYF

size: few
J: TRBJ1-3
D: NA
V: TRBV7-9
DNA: TGTGCCAGCAGCTTAACAGGGAGCTCTGGAAACACCATATATTTT
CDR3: CASSLTGSSGNTIYF